Shown below are 32 T cell receptor beta chains from a single sample sequenced in a study of blood T cells in healthy people across ages. The authors ran a second PCR of about 7 to 11 cycles using a sample-barcoded 5' primer and a J-beta primer mix. TCRdb redid the calling of the 5' RACE reads with MiXCR, one entry per CDR3 protein. The data hold 750,000 to 850,000 distinct CDR3 sequences, with approximately 25% observed a single time. The same data also went into a second study, on T cells of mothers and their children.

The specimen sequenced was blood. These receptors were taken from a boy aged 10-17 years in good health.

In its sample, this clonotype was seen a few times. The CDR3 region is CASSTGQGYHEQYF. The CDR3 nucleotides are TGTGCCAGCAGCACGGGACAGGGTTACCACGAGCAGTACTTC. This chain links TRBV7-9 with TRBJ2-1, with 9 bases fitting TRBD1. The tail of the sequence fits TRBJ2-7 better, so the J call may be wrong. Germline V lookup: CDR1 SEHNR, CDR2 FQNEAQ (reference sequence). The CDR3 contains 14 residues.

This clonotype was seen more than once but under ten times. The chain has TRBV6-6 and TRBJ1-2; D may be TRBD1 (5 bases). CDR1 MNHNY and CDR2 SVGAGI come from the germline V gene (reference sequence). V lost 2 bases to trimming and J lost 7 bases, with 11 bases between them. The CDR3 contains 13 residues. The CDR3 bases are TGTGCCAGCAGTTACGGGCCAGGGAGTGGCTACACCTTC. Protein: CASSYGPGSGYTF.

A few counts support this clonotype. CDR3 region: CASSLVGEVGGYTF. CDR3 sequence (DNA): TGTGCCAGCAGTTTAGTGGGGGAAGTAGGAGGCTACACCTTC. The chain joins TRBV12-3 or TRBV12-4 to TRBJ1-2; possibly TRBD1 for D (5 bases). The CDR3 has 14 amino acids. Deletions cut 1 base from V and 8 bases from J, with 14 bases between.

The genes are TRBV4-1 and TRBJ1-1; D ambiguous. V was clipped by 3 bases and J by 8 bases, with 16 bases between them. The CDR3 is 14 residues long. Germline assignment: CDR1 MGHRA and CDR2 YSYEKL. CDR3 protein: CASSHPLEKEEAFF. In nucleotides, the CDR3 is TGCGCCAGCAGCCACCCCCTAGAGAAGGAAGAAGCTTTCTTT.

The chain combines TRBV6-5 with TRBJ1-3; D uncertain. The ends were cut back, 0 bases at V and 2 bases at J, with 11 bases in the middle. Germline assignment: CDR1 MNHEY and CDR2 SVGAGI. The CDR3 sequence is 16 residues long. CDR3 region: CASSYSTSGTGNTIYF. In DNA form, the CDR3 reads TGTGCCAGCAGTTACTCGACATCTGGTACTGGAAACACCATATATTTT.

The chain couples TRBV10-3 to TRBJ1-4; TRBD1 matches 7 bases. Germline assignment: CDR1 ENHRY and CDR2 SYGVKD. Germline trimming cut 4 bases from V and 5 bases from J; bases unmatched to any gene: 4. The CDR3 length is 14 residues. Here the CDR3 DNA reads TGTGCCATCAGTGGGACAGGCGGAAATGAAAAACTGTTTTTT. Translated: CAISGTGGNEKLFF.

The chain is built from TRBV28 and TRBJ1-2; weak D call: TRBD1 (5 bases). CDR3 length: 14 residues. Germline CDR1 is MDHEN and CDR2 is SYDVKM. Trimming removed 8 bases from V and 7 bases from J, with 20 bases in between. CDR3 loop: CASAKQGSRGGYTF. In DNA, the CDR3 is TGTGCCAGCGCAAAGCAGGGATCCCGCGGTGGCTACACCTTC.

This clonotype has a handful of counts. The V and J genes are TRBV19 and TRBJ2-4, with D possibly being TRBD1 (5 bases). The V and J ends lost 10 bases and 0 bases respectively, with 19 bases between them. The germline gives CDR1 LNHDA, CDR2 SQIVND (reference sequence). CDR3 length: 16 residues. The CDR3 sequence: CATAEGVALAKNIQYF. The CDR3 nucleotides read TGTGCCACCGCCGAAGGGGTGGCTCTAGCCAAAAACATTCAGTACTTC.

V is TRBV6-1 and J is TRBJ2-7, with 9 bases identical to TRBD1. J was trimmed by 5 bases and V by 6 bases; bases with no gene match: 14. Germline V lookup: CDR1 MNHNS, CDR2 SASEGT. This CDR3 is 16 amino acids long. This CDR3 is CASSHVKTGGANEQYF. CDR3 coding DNA: TGTGCCAGCAGCCACGTTAAGACAGGGGGGGCGAACGAGCAGTACTTC.

There are a few counts of this clonotype. V gene TRBV20-1 combines with J gene TRBJ1-2; D gene unclear. The CDR3 covers 14 residues. Trimming took 6 bases from V and 0 from J, leaving 14 bases between them. From germline, CDR1 is DFQATT and CDR2 SNEGSKA (reference sequence). The CDR3 loop reads CSAPTYRANYGYTF. CDR3 coding DNA: TGCAGTGCCCCGACGTACAGAGCTAACTATGGCTACACCTTC.

There are a few counts of this clonotype. V usage is TRBV20-1 and J usage is TRBJ2-3; D may be TRBD1 (5 bases). The germline CDR1 and CDR2 sequences are DFQATT and SNEGSKA (reference sequence). V was clipped by 4 bases and J by 5 bases, with 10 bases between them. The CDR3 is 12 residues long. The chain's CDR3 is CSATPQGDTQYF. The CDR3 region has the DNA TGCAGTGCTACCCCTCAGGGAGATACGCAGTATTTT.

The V gene is TRBV6-6, the J gene TRBJ2-7; TRBD2 aligns across 9 bases. Germline V gives CDR1 MNHNY, CDR2 SVGAGI (reference sequence). V lost 6 bases to trimming and J lost 3 bases; unmatched junction nucleotides: 6. This CDR3 is built from 14 residues. The CDR3 nucleotides read TGTGCCAGCAGGAGAGCTAGCGGGAACTACGAGCAGTACTTC. Its translation is CASRRASGNYEQYF.

This clonotype appeared a few times. The chain is built from TRBV24-1 and TRBJ2-1, with 8 bases that match TRBD2. Germline values: CDR1 KGHDR, CDR2 SFDVKD. This CDR3 is built from 16 residues. Trimming at V came to 0 bases and at J to 7 bases, leaving 7 bases not matched to a gene. The CDR3 loop reads CATSDLQSGGWNEQFF. The CDR3 DNA is TGTGCCACCAGTGATTTGCAAAGCGGGGGATGGAATGAGCAGTTCTTC.

The CDR3, as DNA: TGCAGTGCTAGTCAGGACGCAGACAGTGAGCAGTTCTTC. Translating it yields CSASQDADSEQFF. The chain has TRBV20-1 and TRBJ2-1, with D possibly TRBD1 on 5 matching bases. V was shortened by 3 bases and J by 9 bases, with 15 bases between the two germline ends. The CDR3 has 13 residues. Germline V gene data show CDR1 as DFQATT and CDR2 as SNEGSKA (reference sequence).

The chain combines TRBV2 with TRBJ2-5; D is possibly TRBD1 or TRBD2 (5 bases each). The assigned J gene may be wrong: the sequence end matches TRBJ2-1 better. Germline loops: CDR1 SNHLY, CDR2 FYNNEI. This CDR3 spans 12 amino acids. The CDR3 loop is CASRGDHREQFF. For the CDR3, the DNA is TGTGCCAGCAGGGGGGACCATCGAGAGCAGTTCTTC.

This clonotype was counted only a few times. The rearrangement links TRBV20-1 to TRBJ2-7; no firm D call. V dropped 0 bases and J dropped 3 bases, with 12 bases sitting between them. The CDR3 length is 14 residues. Germline values: CDR1 DFQATT, CDR2 SNEGSKA (reference sequence). The CDR3 nucleotides are TGCAGTGCTAGAGATCAAGGTGGATACTACGAGCAGTACTTC. As protein: CSARDQGGYYEQYF.

This clonotype was observed a handful of times. The chain recombines TRBV12-3 or TRBV12-4 with TRBJ2-3, with 11 bases matching TRBD2. V lost 8 bases to trimming and J lost 4 bases; unmatched junction nucleotides: 8. The CDR3 extends over 15 amino acids. The CDR3 sequence: CASGPGLAGPDTQYF. The DNA of the CDR3 is TGTGCCAGCGGTCCTGGACTAGCGGGCCCAGATACGCAGTATTTT.

The CDR3 here is CASSSEGARNIQYF. CDR3 in DNA: TGTGCCAGCAGTTCGGAGGGGGCGAGAAACATTCAGTACTTC. The chain has TRBV27 and TRBJ2-4, with D perhaps matching TRBD1 (7 bases). V lost 4 bases and J lost 6, with 13 bases in between. The CDR3 covers 14 residues. Germline CDR1 is MNHEY and CDR2 is SMNVEV (reference sequence).

Points on this clonotype: A much larger clone differs from this one at a single base, so this may be a read error. V and J are TRBV30 and TRBJ2-7, with D perhaps matching TRBD1 (6 bases). Germline CDR1 is GTSNPN and CDR2 is SVGIG (reference sequence). The V gene lost 3 bases and the J gene lost 3 bases, with 15 bases spanning the gap. The CDR3 spans 14 residues. CDR3 in DNA: TGTGCCTGGAGCAGGGGAGCAGGGGACTACGAGCAGTACTTC. It specifies CAWSRGAGDYEQYF.

There are a few counts of this clonotype. The chain has TRBV28 and TRBJ2-1, with D tentatively TRBD2 (6 bases). CDR3 length: 11 residues. The germline V gene has CDR1 MDHEN and CDR2 SYDVKM. CDR3: CAAGLPREQFF. The CDR3 DNA reads as TGTGCTGCGGGACTCCCGAGGGAGCAGTTCTTC.

This clonotype was detected a few times. The chain recombines TRBV5-1 with TRBJ1-1; 10 bases are a match to TRBD1. Germline V gene sequence: CDR1 SGHRS, CDR2 YFSETQ. CDR3 length: 14 amino acids. V gave up 4 bases and J gave up 5 bases; unmatched junction bases: 5. In nucleotides, the CDR3 is TGCGCCAGCAGCACCGGGACAGGGGTTACTGAAGCTTTCTTT. It is translated as CASSTGTGVTEAFF.

This clonotype was recorded a few times. The rearrangement uses TRBV6-2 or TRBV6-3 and TRBJ2-5; possibly TRBD2 for D (6 bases). V gave up 8 bases and J gave up 2 bases, with 12 bases separating them. The CDR3 sequence is 13 residues long. Germline V lookup: CDR1 MNHEY, CDR2 SVGEGT. CDR3 region: CASGGLIQETQYF. CDR3 in DNA: TGTGCCAGCGGGGGACTCATACAAGAGACCCAGTACTTC.

V is TRBV5-1 and J is TRBJ1-1; 11 positions match TRBD1. The CDR3 runs 15 residues. The V gene's germline CDR1 is SGHRS and CDR2 YFSETQ. The junction had 6 bases not matched to a gene; V was cut back by 3 bases and J by 5 bases. Here the CDR3 DNA reads TGCGCCAGCAGCTACGGACAGGGGGCACGGACTGAAGCTTTCTTT. Its translation: CASSYGQGARTEAFF.

The chain is built from TRBV4-3 and TRBJ2-4; TRBD2 aligns across 8 bases. CDR1 and CDR2 from the germline V gene are LGHNA and YSLEER. The CDR3 loop spans 14 amino acids. After removal of 1 base from V and 6 bases from J, the junction contained 2 bases not matched to a gene. The CDR3 loop reads CASSQAAGVNIQYF. The CDR3 region has the DNA TGCGCCAGCAGCCAAGCAGCGGGGGTAAACATTCAGTACTTC.

This clonotype was counted a few times. The V and J genes are TRBV3-1 and TRBJ2-5; 8 bases map to TRBD1. V shed 4 bases, J shed 6 bases, and the junction held 10 bases outside the gene matches. Germline CDR1 reads LGHDT; CDR2 reads YNNKEL (reference sequence). The CDR3 has 15 residues. The DNA of the CDR3 is TGTGCCAGCAGCCGCCCAGGACAGGGCCGGCAGACCCAGTACTTC. Encoded protein: CASSRPGQGRQTQYF.

This clonotype was seen a handful of times. The chain has TRBV14 and TRBJ1-2; D ambiguous. Trimming took off 1 base at V and 4 bases at J, with 10 bases between the two ends. Germline CDR1 SGHDN, CDR2 FVKESK. CDR3 size: 14 residues. This CDR3 reads CASSQVVGPYGYTF. For the CDR3, the DNA is TGTGCCAGCAGCCAAGTGGTAGGGCCCTATGGCTACACCTTC.

This clonotype was seen a few times. V and J are TRBV7-2 and TRBJ1-2, with 7 bases identical to TRBD1. Per the germline V gene, CDR1 is SGHTA and CDR2 is FQGNSA. CDR3 length: 16 residues. J was trimmed by 3 bases and V by 1 base; bases with no gene match: 8. CDR3 in DNA: TGTGCCAGCAGCTTAGGTGCTTCGACAGGGTACTATGGCTACACCTTC. It translates to CASSLGASTGYYGYTF.

This clonotype was observed a few times. The chain's CDR3 is CASRRTPGGVKTGELFF. The DNA of the CDR3 is TGTGCCAGCAGAAGAACGCCGGGGGGGGTCAAAACCGGGGAGCTGTTTTTT. The chain links TRBV6-1 to TRBJ2-2, with 8 bases fitting TRBD2. The length of the CDR3 is 17 residues. Germline loops: CDR1 MNHNS, CDR2 SASEGT. The V and J ends lost 6 bases and 5 bases, in that order; junction bases with no gene match: 14.

A few counts support this clonotype. The chain links TRBV10-3 to TRBJ2-7; a possible D gene is TRBD2 (6 bases). Trimming removed 6 bases from V and 2 bases from J, with 11 bases in between. Germline V gene lookup returns CDR1 ENHRY and CDR2 SYGVKD. The CDR3 length is 13 residues. The CDR3 DNA is TGTGCCATCAGCCGGGACTCCGCCTACGAGCAGTACTTC. This encodes CAISRDSAYEQYF.

The rearrangement uses TRBV7-9 and TRBJ2-1; D is unclear. Germline values: CDR1 SEHNR, CDR2 FQNEAQ (reference sequence). The CDR3 runs to 14 residues. Trimming removed 8 bases from V and 5 bases from J, with 16 bases in between. The CDR3 DNA sequence: TGTGCCAGCGAAATAGACTCTCGAAACAATGAGCAGTTCTTC. The encoded protein is CASEIDSRNNEQFF.

This chain connects TRBV5-1 to TRBJ2-6; TRBD1 matches 9 bases. Trimming cost V 4 bases and J 1 base; bases outside gene matches: 15. The CDR3 sequence is 20 residues long. Germline V CDR1 and CDR2: SGHRS, YFSETQ. CDR3 residues: CASSPTDRDRVVSGANVLTF. The CDR3 region has the DNA TGCGCCAGCAGCCCTACCGACCGGGACAGGGTTGTATCTGGGGCCAACGTCCTGACTTTC.

The V call is TRBV2, the J call TRBJ2-2, with TRBD1 matching 8 bases. The germline CDR1 and CDR2 sequences are SNHLY and FYNNEI. V was clipped by 6 bases and J by 7 bases; unmatched bases: 13. The CDR3 has 16 residues. CDR3 sequence: CASSLRGREFIGELFF. DNA of the CDR3: TGTGCCAGCAGCCTCAGGGGGCGCGAGTTTATCGGGGAGCTGTTTTTT.